The rows below give T cell receptor beta chains drawn from one sample of a study of monozygotic twins with inflammatory bowel disease. From the 5' RACE reads, TCRdb lists one entry per CDR3 protein and no DNA. The sample table includes about 150,000 distinct CDR3 sequences. Sequences were obtained from blood. All receptors come from a human donor with ulcerative colitis or Crohn's disease, or a healthy co-twin of an affected twin (not recorded which). The CDR3 runs from the conserved cysteine through the conserved F or W. Fields, in order: J gene, V gene, CDR3 protein.

TRBJ1-4	TRBV27	CASSRQGRNEKLFF
TRBJ2-1	TRBV15	CATSRDPSSGASNEQFF
TRBJ2-2	TRBV5-1	CASSFGRGAGELFF
TRBJ1-2	TRBV20-1	CSASTGISYGYTF
TRBJ1-1	TRBV9	CASSPSGPNTEAFF
TRBJ2-7	TRBV5-1	CASSKAGESYEQYF
TRBJ1-1	TRBV11-1	CASSSYRVSRTEAFF
TRBJ2-1	TRBV19	CASSIRQGGVRNEQFF
TRBJ2-1	TRBV27	CASSRPGSGSYNEQFF
TRBJ2-3	TRBV20-1	CSASSSGSTDTQYF
TRBJ2-7	TRBV29-1	CSVEDSDNSGNFYEQYF
TRBJ1-4	TRBV18	CASSPDPAGEKLFF
TRBJ2-5	TRBV14	CASSQGGAQYF
TRBJ1-2	TRBV20-1	CSAAGTGGYDGYTF
TRBJ2-1	TRBV12-3/TRBV12-4	CASSEGNLDQFF
TRBJ2-5	TRBV15	CATSRERALGTQYF
TRBJ1-3	TRBV28	CASRLRIVSGNTIYF
TRBJ2-5	TRBV5-1	CASSETAEETQYF
TRBJ2-5	TRBV6-5	CASSYPGTLEGKTQYF
TRBJ2-7	TRBV10-2	CASTTMESYEQYF
TRBJ2-1	TRBV12-3/TRBV12-4	CASTPKVGGYNEQFF
TRBJ2-7	TRBV20-1	CSARASPSYEQYF
TRBJ2-1	TRBV11-1	CASSLERGSGREFNEQFF
TRBJ2-2	TRBV7-9	CASSLPVLLGELFF
TRBJ2-1	TRBV7-3	CASSLEGVEPYNEQFF
TRBJ1-2	TRBV5-1	CASSSSGGSGYGYTF
TRBJ2-2	TRBV12-3/TRBV12-4	CASITGQGFTGELFF
TRBJ2-2	TRBV12-3/TRBV12-4	CASSLSSGTAGELFF
TRBJ2-3	TRBV5-1	CASTRGGGSTDTQYF
TRBJ2-1	TRBV9	CASSPFGLAGGPRYNEQFF
TRBJ1-1	TRBV12-3/TRBV12-4	CASSSEGTEAFF
TRBJ1-1	TRBV19	CASSMNGLTEAFF
TRBJ2-1	TRBV7-2	CASSLVGGVGNEQFF
TRBJ1-3	TRBV10-3	CAISEDREGNTIYF
TRBJ2-7	TRBV7-7	CASSPGGGDEQYF
TRBJ1-2	TRBV5-1	CASSLGQKNNYGYTF
TRBJ1-1	TRBV3-1	CASSLGQAMNTEAFF
TRBJ1-5	TRBV7-2	CASSLKLAQPQHF
TRBJ2-3	TRBV7-9	CESGRLSTDTQYF
TRBJ2-3	TRBV7-9	CASTQSGGQYF
TRBJ2-1	TRBV9	CASSVRASGVASYNEQFF
TRBJ2-4	TRBV9	CASSVTRSGNIQYF
TRBJ1-2	TRBV9	CASSVRGESYTF
TRBJ2-5	TRBV12-3/TRBV12-4	CASSLAPGLAGGQYF
TRBJ1-1	TRBV19	CASSHRQGTRLNTEAFF
TRBJ2-1	TRBV6-1	CASRTHQPGLAGVLDEQFF
TRBJ2-7	TRBV5-1	CASSFSREGYEQYF
TRBJ2-2	TRBV2	CASSGGVQAGELFF
TRBJ2-4	TRBV14	CASSQSGGLGEGSAKNIQYF
TRBJ2-2	TRBV29-1	CSVGRTGAGELFF
TRBJ2-5	TRBV7-9	CASSPRTSGRETQYF